This is a list of T cell receptor beta chains from one sample in a study of blood T cell repertoires in COVID-19. Only in-frame clones appear in the TCRdb table, and some are missing; sequencing was by immunoSEQ multiplex PCR. Of some 270,000 clones listed, roughly nine tenths are singletons. The sample comprised peripheral blood. Source of these receptors: a man in his forties with active or convalescent COVID-19. The CDR3 runs from the conserved cysteine through the conserved F or W. The order of the fields is CDR3 DNA, CDR3 protein, clone size, J gene, D gene, V gene. The D gene is left open where the match is weak. Clone size is shown for a subset of rows, as once, few, many or a class of expanded clone.

CDR3 DNA: TGTGCCAGCTCACTTGACAGGGGAGGCGATGAGCAGTTCTTC; CDR3 protein: CASSLDRGGDEQFF; clone size: NA; J gene: TRBJ2-1; D gene: TRBD1; V gene: TRBV18
CDR3 DNA: TGTGCCAGCAGCGTAGCAAGGGGTTCACCCCTCCACTTT; CDR3 protein: CASSVARGSPLHF; clone size: few; J gene: TRBJ1-6; D gene: NA; V gene: TRBV9
CDR3 DNA: TGTGCCAGCAGACTTGGGACTAGCGGGGATTACTACGAGCAGTACTTC; CDR3 protein: CASRLGTSGDYYEQYF; clone size: NA; J gene: TRBJ2-7; D gene: TRBD2; V gene: TRBV2
CDR3 DNA: TGTGCCAGCAGCTCGTCGACAGGGACCGGGGAGCTGTTTTTT; CDR3 protein: CASSSSTGTGELFF; clone size: NA; J gene: TRBJ2-2; D gene: TRBD1; V gene: TRBV7-2
CDR3 DNA: TGTGCCAGTAAACCCCGGGGGGCAGCAACTAATGAAAAACTGTTTTTT; CDR3 protein: CASKPRGAATNEKLFF; clone size: NA; J gene: TRBJ1-4; D gene: NA; V gene: TRBV19
CDR3 DNA: TGTGCCAGCAGCGTAGGGGACAGCCTAGACTATGGCTACACCTTC; CDR3 protein: CASSVGDSLDYGYTF; clone size: NA; J gene: TRBJ1-2; D gene: TRBD1; V gene: TRBV9
CDR3 DNA: TGTGCCAGCAGCCCCGGGACAGGGGGCCTCGAGCAGTACTTC; CDR3 protein: CASSPGTGGLEQYF; clone size: NA; J gene: TRBJ2-7; D gene: TRBD1; V gene: TRBV4-2
CDR3 DNA: TGTGCCAGCAGCGCGCCGACAGGCAACTATAATTCACCCCTCCACTTT; CDR3 protein: CASSAPTGNYNSPLHF; clone size: NA; J gene: TRBJ1-6; D gene: NA; V gene: TRBV9
CDR3 DNA: TGTGCCAGCAGTACAGGAAATGAAAAACTGTTTTTT; CDR3 protein: CASSTGNEKLFF; clone size: NA; J gene: TRBJ1-4; D gene: NA; V gene: TRBV12-3/TRBV12-4
CDR3 DNA: TGTGCCAGCACCCCCCTCCGTGTCGGGGGCACAGATACGCAGTATTTT; CDR3 protein: CASTPLRVGGTDTQYF; clone size: NA; J gene: TRBJ2-3; D gene: NA; V gene: TRBV27
CDR3 DNA: TGTGCCAGCAGCGGACGACAGGGACGGAATGAGCAGTTCTTC; CDR3 protein: CASSGRQGRNEQFF; clone size: NA; J gene: TRBJ2-1; D gene: TRBD1; V gene: TRBV11-1
CDR3 DNA: TGTGCCTGGAGTGTAAGGACTAGCGGGAGGATTAGATACAATGAGCAGTTCTTC; CDR3 protein: CAWSVRTSGRIRYNEQFF; clone size: NA; J gene: TRBJ2-1; D gene: TRBD2; V gene: TRBV30
CDR3 DNA: TGTGCCAGCAGCGAAGGAGGCAGGAGCTATGGCTACACCTTC; CDR3 protein: CASSEGGRSYGYTF; clone size: NA; J gene: TRBJ1-2; D gene: NA; V gene: TRBV11-2
CDR3 DNA: TGTGCCAGCAGCACTGGGGAGGGTCATTCACCCCTCCACTTT; CDR3 protein: CASSTGEGHSPLHF; clone size: NA; J gene: TRBJ1-6; D gene: NA; V gene: TRBV7-9
CDR3 DNA: TGTGCCAGCAGCGGGACAGGGGGAAATCAGCCCCAGCATTTT; CDR3 protein: CASSGTGGNQPQHF; clone size: NA; J gene: TRBJ1-5; D gene: TRBD1; V gene: TRBV6-6
CDR3 DNA: TGTGCCAGCAGTCCCTTTCTACAGGGTTCACCCCTCCACTTT; CDR3 protein: CASSPFLQGSPLHF; clone size: NA; J gene: TRBJ1-6; D gene: NA; V gene: TRBV27
CDR3 DNA: TGTGCCAGCAGTATGGGACTAAGAGCCTACGAGCAGTACTTC; CDR3 protein: CASSMGLRAYEQYF; clone size: NA; J gene: TRBJ2-7; D gene: TRBD2; V gene: TRBV6-5
CDR3 DNA: TGCGCCAGCAGCCAAGATTTGAGCGTAAATGAGCAGTTCTTC; CDR3 protein: CASSQDLSVNEQFF; clone size: NA; J gene: TRBJ2-1; D gene: NA; V gene: TRBV4-1
CDR3 DNA: TGCGCCAGCAGCGAGACTCAGGGAGGCTATGGCTACACCTTC; CDR3 protein: CASSETQGGYGYTF; clone size: NA; J gene: TRBJ1-2; D gene: NA; V gene: TRBV5-1
CDR3 DNA: TGTGCCAGCAGCCAATCTAACAGCAACTATGGCTACACCTTC; CDR3 protein: CASSQSNSNYGYTF; clone size: NA; J gene: TRBJ1-2; D gene: NA; V gene: TRBV3-1/TRBV3-2
CDR3 DNA: TGCGCCAGCAGCTTGAAGACCGGGGGGGCGGCCACTGAAGCTTTCTTT; CDR3 protein: CASSLKTGGAATEAFF; clone size: NA; J gene: TRBJ1-1; D gene: NA; V gene: TRBV5-1
CDR3 DNA: TGTGCCAGCAGCGCTGGGACTAGCGGGAGTGTCGGGGAGCTGTTTTTT; CDR3 protein: CASSAGTSGSVGELFF; clone size: NA; J gene: TRBJ2-2; D gene: TRBD2; V gene: TRBV7-6
CDR3 DNA: TGTGCTAGTGGATTCCAACTTGAGGGACAGCACAACTCTGGAAACACCATATATTTT; CDR3 protein: CASGFQLEGQHNSGNTIYF; clone size: NA; J gene: TRBJ1-3; D gene: TRBD1; V gene: TRBV12-5
CDR3 DNA: TGTGCCAGCAGTTACGACGTGAGGGCCAGAGAGACCCAGTACTTC; CDR3 protein: CASSYDVRARETQYF; clone size: NA; J gene: TRBJ2-5; D gene: NA; V gene: TRBV6-5
CDR3 DNA: TGTGCCAGCAGTGAAACGGTGGGGAGCAACTACTTCCAAGAGACCCAGTACTTC; CDR3 protein: CASSETVGSNYFQETQYF; clone size: few; J gene: TRBJ2-5; D gene: NA; V gene: TRBV6-1
CDR3 DNA: TGTGCCAGCGGCGAAAAACTGTTTTTT; CDR3 protein: CASGEKLFF; clone size: NA; J gene: TRBJ1-4; D gene: NA; V gene: TRBV7-9
CDR3 DNA: TGTGCCAGTACACCCGGACTAGCGGCGATGGATGAGCAGTTCTTC; CDR3 protein: CASTPGLAAMDEQFF; clone size: NA; J gene: TRBJ2-1; D gene: TRBD2; V gene: TRBV19
CDR3 DNA: TGTGCCAGCAGCTTGGAACCCAGTATGCAGCCCCAGCATTTT; CDR3 protein: CASSLEPSMQPQHF; clone size: NA; J gene: TRBJ1-5; D gene: NA; V gene: TRBV5-4
CDR3 DNA: TGTGCCAGCCTGATCATCGGGGGTAATGAGCAGTTCTTC; CDR3 protein: CASLIIGGNEQFF; clone size: NA; J gene: TRBJ2-1; D gene: NA; V gene: TRBV18
CDR3 DNA: TGTGCCAGCGGGGCAGGGCCTAATTCACCCCTCCACTTT; CDR3 protein: CASGAGPNSPLHF; clone size: once; J gene: TRBJ1-6; D gene: NA; V gene: TRBV2
CDR3 DNA: TGTGCCATTAAGACAGGGAGAACTGAAGCTTTCTTT; CDR3 protein: CAIKTGRTEAFF; clone size: NA; J gene: TRBJ1-1; D gene: TRBD1; V gene: TRBV11-2
CDR3 DNA: TGCGCCAGCTTACCTTTCCATTCGACAGGGCCAACCTACAATGAGCAGTTCTTC; CDR3 protein: CASLPFHSTGPTYNEQFF; clone size: NA; J gene: TRBJ2-1; D gene: TRBD1; V gene: TRBV5-1
CDR3 DNA: TGTGCCACCGCTACGCCGGGACAGGGGAAACATGAGCAGTTCTTC; CDR3 protein: CATATPGQGKHEQFF; clone size: NA; J gene: TRBJ2-1; D gene: TRBD1; V gene: TRBV24-1
CDR3 DNA: TGTGCCAGCAGAGTTCCCAGGGGGAATACGCAGTATTTT; CDR3 protein: CASRVPRGNTQYF; clone size: NA; J gene: TRBJ2-3; D gene: TRBD1; V gene: TRBV7-2
CDR3 DNA: TGTGCCAGCAGTTACGGGGGACAGTCCTACGAGCAGTACTTC; CDR3 protein: CASSYGGQSYEQYF; clone size: NA; J gene: TRBJ2-7; D gene: TRBD1; V gene: TRBV6-5
CDR3 DNA: TGTGCCAGCAGCTCCCCGGGCGGGGGGCATGAGCAGTTCTTC; CDR3 protein: CASSSPGGGHEQFF; clone size: NA; J gene: TRBJ2-1; D gene: TRBD2; V gene: TRBV7-3
CDR3 DNA: TGTGCCAGCAGCTTAGGGGGGGCTAACTATGGCTACACCTTC; CDR3 protein: CASSLGGANYGYTF; clone size: NA; J gene: TRBJ1-2; D gene: NA; V gene: TRBV7-2
CDR3 DNA: TGCGCCAGCAGTGATATGGGGGCTCCCTACGAGCAGTACTTC; CDR3 protein: CASSDMGAPYEQYF; clone size: NA; J gene: TRBJ2-7; D gene: NA; V gene: TRBV5-1
CDR3 DNA: TGTGCCAGCGAGATTATAACAGGGGTCAATCAGCCCCAGCATTTT; CDR3 protein: CASEIITGVNQPQHF; clone size: NA; J gene: TRBJ1-5; D gene: TRBD1; V gene: TRBV6-5
CDR3 DNA: TGTGCCAGCAGTGCTCTAGCGGGATCCTACGAGCAGTACTTC; CDR3 protein: CASSALAGSYEQYF; clone size: few; J gene: TRBJ2-7; D gene: TRBD2; V gene: TRBV27
CDR3 DNA: TGTGCCAGCAGTCGATACCCTACAGGAAATAATTCACCCCTCCACTTT; CDR3 protein: CASSRYPTGNNSPLHF; clone size: NA; J gene: TRBJ1-6; D gene: NA; V gene: TRBV27
CDR3 DNA: TGTGCCAGCAGCGTGACAGGCCGGGCTGAAGCTTTCTTT; CDR3 protein: CASSVTGRAEAFF; clone size: NA; J gene: TRBJ1-1; D gene: NA; V gene: TRBV9
CDR3 DNA: TGCGCCAGCAGTGGGTGGGAGGGACGGAATTCCTACGAGCAGTACTTC; CDR3 protein: CASSGWEGRNSYEQYF; clone size: NA; J gene: TRBJ2-7; D gene: TRBD2; V gene: TRBV10-1
CDR3 DNA: TGTGCCAGCAGCTTGCTGGACAGGGGGAACTATGGCTACACCTTC; CDR3 protein: CASSLLDRGNYGYTF; clone size: NA; J gene: TRBJ1-2; D gene: TRBD1; V gene: TRBV7-9
CDR3 DNA: TGTGCCAGCAGCCCTTCTCCCAATCAGCCCCAGCATTTT; CDR3 protein: CASSPSPNQPQHF; clone size: once; J gene: TRBJ1-5; D gene: NA; V gene: TRBV14